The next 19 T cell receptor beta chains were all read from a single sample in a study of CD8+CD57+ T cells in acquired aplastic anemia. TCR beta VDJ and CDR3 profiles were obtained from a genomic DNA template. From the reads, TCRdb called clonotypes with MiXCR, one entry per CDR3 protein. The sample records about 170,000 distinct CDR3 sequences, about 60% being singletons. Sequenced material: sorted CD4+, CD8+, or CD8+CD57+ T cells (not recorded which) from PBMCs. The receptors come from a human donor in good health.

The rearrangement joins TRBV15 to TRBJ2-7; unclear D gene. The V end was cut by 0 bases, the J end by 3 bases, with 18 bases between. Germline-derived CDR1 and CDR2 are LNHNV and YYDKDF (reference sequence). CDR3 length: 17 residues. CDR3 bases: TGTGCCACCAGCAGAGATAGGTCTGGCGGACGGATCTACGAGCAGTACTTC. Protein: CATSRDRSGGRIYEQYF.

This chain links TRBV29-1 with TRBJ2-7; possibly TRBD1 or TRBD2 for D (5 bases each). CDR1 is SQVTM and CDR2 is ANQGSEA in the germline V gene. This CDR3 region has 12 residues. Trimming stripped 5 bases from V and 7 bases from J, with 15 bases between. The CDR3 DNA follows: TGCAGCGTTAAAGGGGACGGCTATGAGCAGTACTTC. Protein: CSVKGDGYEQYF.

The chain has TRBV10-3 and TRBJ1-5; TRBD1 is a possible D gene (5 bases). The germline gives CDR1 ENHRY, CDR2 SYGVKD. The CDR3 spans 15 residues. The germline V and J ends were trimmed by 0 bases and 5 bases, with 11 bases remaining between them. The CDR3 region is CAISESRDGHQPQHF. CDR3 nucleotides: TGTGCCATCAGTGAGTCCCGGGACGGACATCAGCCCCAGCATTTT.

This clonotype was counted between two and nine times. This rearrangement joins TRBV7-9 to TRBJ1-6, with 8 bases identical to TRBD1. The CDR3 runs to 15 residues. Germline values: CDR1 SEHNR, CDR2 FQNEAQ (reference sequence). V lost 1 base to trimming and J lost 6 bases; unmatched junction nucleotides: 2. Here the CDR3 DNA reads TGTGCCAGCAGCTTAGTACAGGGGGTTAATTCACCCCTCCACTTT. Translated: CASSLVQGVNSPLHF.

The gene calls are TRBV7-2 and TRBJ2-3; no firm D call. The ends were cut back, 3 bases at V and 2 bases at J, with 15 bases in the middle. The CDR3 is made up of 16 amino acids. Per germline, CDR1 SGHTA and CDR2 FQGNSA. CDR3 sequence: CASSFRADSPTDTQYF. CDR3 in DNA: TGTGCCAGCAGCTTTCGTGCAGACTCACCCACAGATACGCAGTATTTT.

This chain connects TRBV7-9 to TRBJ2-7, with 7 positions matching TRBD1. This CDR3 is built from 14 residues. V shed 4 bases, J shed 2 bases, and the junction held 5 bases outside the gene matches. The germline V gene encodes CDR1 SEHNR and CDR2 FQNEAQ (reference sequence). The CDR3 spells CASSSNRGPYEQYF. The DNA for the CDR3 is TGTGCCAGCAGCTCGAACAGGGGTCCCTACGAGCAGTACTTC.

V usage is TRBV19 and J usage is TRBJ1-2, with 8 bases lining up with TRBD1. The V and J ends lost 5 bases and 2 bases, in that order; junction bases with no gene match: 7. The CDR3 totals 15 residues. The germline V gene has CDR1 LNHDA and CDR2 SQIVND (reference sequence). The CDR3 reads CASSPRQGRNYGYTF. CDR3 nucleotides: TGTGCCAGTAGTCCACGACAGGGGAGGAACTATGGCTACACCTTC.

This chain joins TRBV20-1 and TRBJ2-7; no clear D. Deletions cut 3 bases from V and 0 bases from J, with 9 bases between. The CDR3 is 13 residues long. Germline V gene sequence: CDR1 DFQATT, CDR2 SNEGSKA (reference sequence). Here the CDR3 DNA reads TGCAGTGCTAGCCCGGGCGTCTCCTACGAGCAGTACTTC. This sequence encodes CSASPGVSYEQYF.

CDR3 protein: CASSSLDRSSYNSPLHF. The CDR3 DNA follows: TGTGCCAGCAGCTCGCTGGACCGAAGCTCCTATAATTCACCCCTCCACTTT. The chain has TRBV5-6 and TRBJ1-6; D is uncertain. The germline V and J ends were trimmed by 3 bases and 0 bases, with 13 bases remaining between them. Germline values: CDR1 SGHDT, CDR2 YYEEEE. The length of the CDR3 is 17 residues.

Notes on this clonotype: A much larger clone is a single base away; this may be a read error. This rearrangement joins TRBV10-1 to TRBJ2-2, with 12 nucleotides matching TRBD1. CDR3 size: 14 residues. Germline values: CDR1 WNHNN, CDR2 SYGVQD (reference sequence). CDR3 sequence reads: CASIPGQGAGELLF. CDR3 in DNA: TGTGCCAGTATCCCGGGACAGGGGGCCGGGGAGCTGCTTTTT.

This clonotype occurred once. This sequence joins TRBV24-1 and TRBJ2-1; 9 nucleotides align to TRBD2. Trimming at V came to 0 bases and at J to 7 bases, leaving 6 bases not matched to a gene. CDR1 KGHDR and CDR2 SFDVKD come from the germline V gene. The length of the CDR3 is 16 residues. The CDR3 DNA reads TGTGCCACCAGTGATTTGCAGGCTAGCGGGGTAAATGAGCAGTTCTTC. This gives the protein CATSDLQASGVNEQFF.

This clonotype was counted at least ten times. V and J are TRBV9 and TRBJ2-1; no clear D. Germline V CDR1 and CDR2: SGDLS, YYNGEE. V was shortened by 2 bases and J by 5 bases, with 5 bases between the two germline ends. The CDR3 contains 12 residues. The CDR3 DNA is TGTGCCAGCAGCGTCACAAACAATGAGCAGTTCTTC. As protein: CASSVTNNEQFF.

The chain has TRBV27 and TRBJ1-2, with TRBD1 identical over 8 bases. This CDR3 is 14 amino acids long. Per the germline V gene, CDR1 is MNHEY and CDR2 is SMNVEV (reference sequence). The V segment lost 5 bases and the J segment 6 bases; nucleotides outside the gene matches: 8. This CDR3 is CASSLQGGEDGYTF. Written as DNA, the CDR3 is TGTGCCAGCAGTCTACAGGGGGGGGAGGATGGCTACACCTTC.

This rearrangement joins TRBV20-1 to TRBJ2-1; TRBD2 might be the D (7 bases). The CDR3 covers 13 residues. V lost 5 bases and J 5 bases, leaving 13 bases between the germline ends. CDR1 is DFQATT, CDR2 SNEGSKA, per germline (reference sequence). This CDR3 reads CSAGGALNNEQFF. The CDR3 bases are TGCAGTGCTGGGGGGGCACTAAACAATGAGCAGTTCTTC.

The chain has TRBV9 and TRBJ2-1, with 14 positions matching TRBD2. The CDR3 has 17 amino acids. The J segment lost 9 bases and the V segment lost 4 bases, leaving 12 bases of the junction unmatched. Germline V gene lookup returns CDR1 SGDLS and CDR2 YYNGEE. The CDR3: CASSLAFGTSGRGEQFF. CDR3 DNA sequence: TGTGCCAGCAGCTTGGCCTTCGGGACTAGCGGGAGAGGTGAGCAGTTCTTC.

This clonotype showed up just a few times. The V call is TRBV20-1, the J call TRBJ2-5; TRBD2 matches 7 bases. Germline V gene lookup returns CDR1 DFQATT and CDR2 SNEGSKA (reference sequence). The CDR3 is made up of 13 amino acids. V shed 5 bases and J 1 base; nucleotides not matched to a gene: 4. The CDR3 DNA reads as TGCAGTGCTTCCCGGGGGGTCCAAGAGACCCAGTACTTC. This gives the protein CSASRGVQETQYF.

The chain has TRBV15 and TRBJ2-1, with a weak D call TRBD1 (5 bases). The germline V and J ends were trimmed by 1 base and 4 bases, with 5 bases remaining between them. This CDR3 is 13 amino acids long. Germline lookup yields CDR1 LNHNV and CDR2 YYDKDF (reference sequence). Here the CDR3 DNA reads TGTGCCACCAGCAGAGGACAGTACAATGAGCAGTTCTTC. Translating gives CATSRGQYNEQFF.

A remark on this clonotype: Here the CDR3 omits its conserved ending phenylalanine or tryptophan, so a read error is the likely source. CDR3 residues: CAGSLGTDTQYL. Here the CDR3 DNA reads TGTGCCGGCAGCTTAGGCACAGATACGCAGTATCTT. The chain has TRBV7-2 and TRBJ2-3; D ambiguous. Germline CDR1 and CDR2: SGHTA and FQGNSA. The CDR3 has 12 amino acids.

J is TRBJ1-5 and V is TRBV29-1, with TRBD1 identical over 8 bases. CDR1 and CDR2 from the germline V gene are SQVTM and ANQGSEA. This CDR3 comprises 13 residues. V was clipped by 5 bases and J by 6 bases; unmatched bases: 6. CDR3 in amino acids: CSVRTGTGQPQHF. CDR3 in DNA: TGCAGCGTTCGGACAGGGACGGGTCAGCCCCAGCATTTT. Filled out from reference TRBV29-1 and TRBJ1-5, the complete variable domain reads SAVISQKPSRDICQRGTSLTIQCQVDSQVTMMFWYRQQPGQSLTLIATANQGSEATYESGFVIDKFPISRPNLTFSTLTVSNMSPEDSSIYLCSVRTGTGQPQHFGDGTRLSIL.